The 10 T cell receptor beta chains reported below all come from one sample, sequenced in a study of cytomegalovirus exposure and HLA in healthy donors. The PCR had 60 Vbeta and 13 Jbeta primers. The repertoire was sequenced with immunoSEQ multiplex PCR; TCRdb's copy has only in-frame clones and lacks some. The data show about 200,000 clones, roughly 80% seen once. Sequences were obtained from PBMCs. These receptors all stem from a woman in her forties or fifties in good health and CMV-seropositive.

The genes are TRBV28 and TRBJ2-4; D gene unclear. Trimming took off 5 bases at V and 0 bases at J, with 11 bases between the two ends. This CDR3 contains 15 residues. The V gene's germline CDR1 is MDHEN and CDR2 SYDVKM. The CDR3, as DNA: TGTGCCAGCAGTCCACTCGGTACAGCCAAAAACATTCAGTACTTC. Its protein is CASSPLGTAKNIQYF.

This chain links TRBV7-9 with TRBJ2-5; TRBD1 agrees at 9 bases. The DNA end lines up better with TRBJ2-7; the J call may be wrong. Germline loops: CDR1 SEHNR, CDR2 FQNEAQ (reference sequence). The CDR3 length is 15 residues. CDR3 amino acids: CASSLPGTGIVEQYF. For the CDR3, the DNA is TGTGCCAGCAGCTTACCCGGGACAGGGATCGTCGAGCAGTACTTC.

V usage is TRBV21-1 and J usage is TRBJ2-6; the table assigns TRBD1, which was not confirmed against the DNA. TRBV21-1 is a known pseudogene. CDR3 length equals 18 residues. CDR3 loop: CASSKGYYDGHGANVLTF. CDR3 sequence (DNA): TGTGCCAGCAGCAAAGGCTACTATGACGGACACGGGGCCAACGTCCTGACTTTC.

Remarks on this clone: Different DNA sequences within this sample yield the same CDR3. The rearrangement links TRBV18 to TRBJ1-1; possible D gene TRBD1, 5 bases. The CDR3 has 13 amino acids. Germline assignment: CDR1 KGHSH and CDR2 LQKENI. V was trimmed by 3 bases and J by 3 bases, leaving 8 bases between them. In nucleotides, the CDR3 is TGTGCCAGCTCACCCGGACAAGACACTGAAGCTTTCTTT. Amino acid sequence: CASSPGQDTEAFF.

CDR3 residues: CAWSSRDTDWGGLFF. The CDR3 nucleotides are TGTGCCTGGAGTAGTAGGGACACCGACTGGGGCGGACTGTTTTTT. V is TRBV30 and J is TRBJ1-4; D perhaps matches TRBD1 (6 bases). The CDR3 spans 15 residues. Germline CDR1 is GTSNPN and CDR2 is SVGIG (reference sequence). The V gene lost 2 bases and the J gene lost 13 bases, with 23 bases spanning the gap.

The rearrangement uses TRBV28 and TRBJ2-7; 9 bases agree with TRBD1. Per the germline V gene, CDR1 is MDHEN and CDR2 is SYDVKM. Trimming took 8 bases from V and 0 from J; bases not matched to a gene: 5. This CDR3 contains 14 residues. The CDR3 reads CASGWTGASYEQYF. The CDR3 DNA follows: TGTGCCAGCGGCTGGACAGGGGCCTCCTACGAGCAGTACTTC.

The CDR3 is CASSQVHSGGARDTQYF. The CDR3 DNA follows: TGCGCCAGCAGCCAAGTACATAGCGGGGGGGCCAGGGATACGCAGTATTTT. The rearrangement uses TRBV4-3 and TRBJ2-3, with TRBD2 identical over 11 bases. Germline loops: CDR1 LGHNA, CDR2 YSLEER. This CDR3 is built from 17 residues. V was pared by 1 base and J by 6 bases, with 9 bases of the junction left unmatched.

The CDR3 DNA follows: TGTGCCAGCAGCCAGGTAGGCCGGATCTACGAGCAGTACTTC. Amino acid sequence: CASSQVGRIYEQYF. The chain carries TRBV7-9 and TRBJ2-7; D remains unclear. The CDR3 is 14 amino acids. The V and J ends lost 5 bases and 3 bases respectively, with 14 bases between them. The germline gives CDR1 SEHNR, CDR2 FQNEAQ (reference sequence).

This chain links TRBV7-2 with TRBJ2-7, with TRBD1 identical over 9 bases. Per the germline V gene, CDR1 is SGHTA and CDR2 is FQGNSA. The CDR3 contains 15 residues. V lost 5 bases to trimming and J lost 2 bases; unmatched junction nucleotides: 7. The CDR3: CASSVQGALAYEQYF. CDR3 nucleotide sequence: TGTGCCAGCAGCGTACAGGGGGCGCTGGCCTACGAGCAGTACTTC.

V gene TRBV11-1 combines with J gene TRBJ1-1; 9 nucleotides line up with TRBD1. Germline V gives CDR1 SGHAT, CDR2 FQDESV (reference sequence). Losses at the gene ends were 6 bases for V and 3 bases for J; bases not matched to a gene: 2. This CDR3 region has 13 residues. The CDR3 is CASRRDRDTEAFF. CDR3 DNA: TGTGCCAGCAGGAGGGACAGGGACACTGAAGCTTTCTTT.